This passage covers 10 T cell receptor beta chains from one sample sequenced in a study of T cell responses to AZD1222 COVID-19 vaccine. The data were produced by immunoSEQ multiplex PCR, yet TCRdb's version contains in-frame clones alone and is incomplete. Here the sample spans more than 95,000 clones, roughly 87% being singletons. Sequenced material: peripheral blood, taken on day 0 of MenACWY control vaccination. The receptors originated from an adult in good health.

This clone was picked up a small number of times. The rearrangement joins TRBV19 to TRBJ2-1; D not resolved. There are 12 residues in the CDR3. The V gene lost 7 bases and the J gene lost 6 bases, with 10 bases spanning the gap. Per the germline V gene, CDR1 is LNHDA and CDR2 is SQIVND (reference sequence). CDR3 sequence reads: CASMSRGNEQFF. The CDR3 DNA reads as TGTGCCAGTATGAGCAGAGGCAATGAGCAGTTCTTC.

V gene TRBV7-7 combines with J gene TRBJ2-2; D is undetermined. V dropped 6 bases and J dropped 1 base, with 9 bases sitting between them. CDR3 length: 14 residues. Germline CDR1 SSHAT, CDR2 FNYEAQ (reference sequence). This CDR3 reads CASSGDGNTGELFF. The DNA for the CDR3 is TGTGCCAGCAGTGGTGACGGGAACACCGGGGAGCTGTTTTTT.

CDR3: CATSRGKGDTEQFF. The CDR3 DNA reads TGTGCCACCAGCAGGGGGAAGGGGGATACTGAGCAGTTCTTC. This chain uses TRBV15 with TRBJ2-1; weak D call: TRBD1 (6 bases). Germline V gene lookup returns CDR1 LNHNV and CDR2 YYDKDF (reference sequence). Trimming pared 3 bases from V and 9 bases from J, leaving 15 bases between. The CDR3 contains 14 residues.

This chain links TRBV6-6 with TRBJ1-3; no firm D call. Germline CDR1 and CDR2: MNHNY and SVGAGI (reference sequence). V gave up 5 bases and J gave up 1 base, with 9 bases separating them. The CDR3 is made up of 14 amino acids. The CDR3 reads CASSPTGSGNTIYF. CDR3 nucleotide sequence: TGTGCCAGCAGTCCTACCGGTTCTGGAAACACCATATATTTT.

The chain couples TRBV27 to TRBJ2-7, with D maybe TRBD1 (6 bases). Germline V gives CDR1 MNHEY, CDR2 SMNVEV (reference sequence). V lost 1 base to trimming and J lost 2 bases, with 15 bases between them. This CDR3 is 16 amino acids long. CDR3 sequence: CASSLYRAANPYEQYF. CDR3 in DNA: TGTGCCAGCAGTTTATACAGGGCTGCCAATCCCTACGAGCAGTACTTC.

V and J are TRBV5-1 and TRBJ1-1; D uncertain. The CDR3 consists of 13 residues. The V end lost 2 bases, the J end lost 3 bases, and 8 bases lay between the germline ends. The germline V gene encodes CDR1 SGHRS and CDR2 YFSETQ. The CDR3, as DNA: TGCGCCAGCAGCTTAGGCAGAGACACTGAAGCTTTCTTT. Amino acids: CASSLGRDTEAFF.

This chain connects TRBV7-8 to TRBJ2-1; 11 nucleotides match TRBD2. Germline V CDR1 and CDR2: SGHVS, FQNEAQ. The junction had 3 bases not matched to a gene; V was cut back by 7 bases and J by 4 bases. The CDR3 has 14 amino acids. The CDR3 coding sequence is TGTGCCAGCACCAGACTAGCGGGGTACAATGAGCAGTTCTTC. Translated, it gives CASTRLAGYNEQFF.

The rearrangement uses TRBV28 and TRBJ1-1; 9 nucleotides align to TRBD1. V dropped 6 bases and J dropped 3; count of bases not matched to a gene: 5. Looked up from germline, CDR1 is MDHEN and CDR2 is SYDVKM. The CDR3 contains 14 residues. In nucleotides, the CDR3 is TGTGCCAGCAGCCAGACAGGGGGTTACACTGAAGCTTTCTTT. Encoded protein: CASSQTGGYTEAFF. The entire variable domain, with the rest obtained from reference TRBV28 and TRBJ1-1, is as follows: DVKVTQSSRYLVKRTGEKVFLECVQDMDHENMFWYRQDPGLGLRLIYFSYDVKMKEKGDIPEGYSVSREKKERFSLILESASTNQTSMYLCASSQTGGYTEAFFGQGTRLTVV.

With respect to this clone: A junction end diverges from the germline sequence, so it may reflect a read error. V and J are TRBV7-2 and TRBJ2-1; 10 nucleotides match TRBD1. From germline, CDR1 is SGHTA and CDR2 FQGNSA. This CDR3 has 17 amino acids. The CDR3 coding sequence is TGTGCCAGCAGCTTAGGGGTTTGGGACAGGGGTTACAATGGGCAGTTCTTC. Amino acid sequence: CASSLGVWDRGYNGQFF.

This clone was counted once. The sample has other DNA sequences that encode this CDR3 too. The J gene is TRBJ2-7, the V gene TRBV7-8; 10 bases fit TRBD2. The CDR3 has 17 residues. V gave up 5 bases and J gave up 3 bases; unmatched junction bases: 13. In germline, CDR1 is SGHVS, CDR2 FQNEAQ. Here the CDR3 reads CASSLGGSGRRNYEQYF. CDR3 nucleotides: TGTGCCAGCAGCCTAGGGGGTAGCGGGAGGAGAAACTACGAGCAGTACTTC. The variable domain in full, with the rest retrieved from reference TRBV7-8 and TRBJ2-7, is GAGVSQSPRYKVAKRGQDVALRCDPISGHVSLFWYQQALGQGPEFLTYFQNEAQLDKSGLPSDRFFAERPEGSVSTLKIQRTQQEDSAVYLCASSLGGSGRRNYEQYFGPGTRLTVT.